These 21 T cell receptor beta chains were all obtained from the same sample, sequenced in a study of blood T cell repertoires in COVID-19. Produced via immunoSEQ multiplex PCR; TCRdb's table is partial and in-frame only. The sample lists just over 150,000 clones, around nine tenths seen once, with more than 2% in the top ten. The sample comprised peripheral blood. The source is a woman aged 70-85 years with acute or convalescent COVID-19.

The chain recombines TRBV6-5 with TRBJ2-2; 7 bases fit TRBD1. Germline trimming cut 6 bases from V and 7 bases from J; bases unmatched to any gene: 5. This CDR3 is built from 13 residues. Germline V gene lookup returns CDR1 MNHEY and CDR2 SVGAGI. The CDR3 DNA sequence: TGTGCCAGCAGCAGCGGACAGGTCGGGGAGCTGTTTTTT. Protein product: CASSSGQVGELFF.

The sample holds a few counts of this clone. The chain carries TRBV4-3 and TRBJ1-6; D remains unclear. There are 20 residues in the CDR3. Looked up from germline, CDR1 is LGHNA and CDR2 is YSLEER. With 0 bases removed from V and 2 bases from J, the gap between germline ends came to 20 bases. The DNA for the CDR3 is TGCGCCAGCAGCCAAGATTCGGCGGGGATTTTTAGCGCCTATAATTCACCCCTCCACTTT. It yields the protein CASSQDSAGIFSAYNSPLHF.

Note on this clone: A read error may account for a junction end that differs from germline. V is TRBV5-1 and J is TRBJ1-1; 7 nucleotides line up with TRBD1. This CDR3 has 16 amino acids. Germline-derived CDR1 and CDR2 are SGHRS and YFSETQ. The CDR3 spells CASGLVLGGATTEAFF. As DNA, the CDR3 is TGCGCCAGCGGCTTGGTCCTAGGGGGCGCGACAACTGAAGCTTTCTTT.

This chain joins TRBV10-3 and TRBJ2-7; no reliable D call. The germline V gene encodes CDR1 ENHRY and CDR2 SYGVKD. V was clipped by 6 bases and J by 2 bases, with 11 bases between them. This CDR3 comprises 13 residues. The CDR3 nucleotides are TGTGCCATCAGCGACTCTCCCCCCTACGAGCAGTACTTC. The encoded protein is CAISDSPPYEQYF.

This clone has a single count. The DNA for the CDR3 is TGCGCCAGCAGCTCCGGACAGGCAACTAATGAAAAACTGTTTTTT. Its translation is CASSSGQATNEKLFF. The V call is TRBV5-1, the J call TRBJ1-4, with 7 bases identical to TRBD1. Germline trimming cut 3 bases from V and 0 bases from J; bases unmatched to any gene: 2. CDR1 is SGHRS and CDR2 is YFSETQ in the germline V gene. This CDR3 has 15 amino acids. Full variable domain (rest looked up from reference TRBV5-1 and TRBJ1-4): KAGVTQTPRYLIKTRGQQVTLSCSPISGHRSVSWYQQTPGQGLQFLFEYFSETQRNKGNFPGRFSGRQFSNSRSEMNVSTLELGDSALYLCASSSGQATNEKLFFGSGTQLSVL.

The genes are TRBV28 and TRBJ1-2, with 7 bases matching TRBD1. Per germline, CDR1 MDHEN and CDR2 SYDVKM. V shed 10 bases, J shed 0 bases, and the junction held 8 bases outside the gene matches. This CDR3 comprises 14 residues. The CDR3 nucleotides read TGTGCCACCATCCGAAGGGGGCCTAACTATGGCTACACCTTC. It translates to CATIRRGPNYGYTF.

Here the CDR3 DNA reads TGTGCCAGCAGCCAAGATCAGGGGCTAGCGGGGAGGACCGGGGAGCTGTTTTTT. It translates to CASSQDQGLAGRTGELFF. The V call is TRBV3-1 (or the pseudogene TRBV3-2), the J call TRBJ2-2; 9 bases map to TRBD2. The germline gives CDR1 LGHDT, CDR2 YNNKEL (reference sequence). The CDR3 length is 18 residues. Germline trimming cut 0 bases from V and 5 bases from J; bases unmatched to any gene: 10.

CDR3 sequence reads: CASRRTSGGGWSWGEQFF. The DNA for the CDR3 is TGTGCCAGCAGGAGGACTAGCGGGGGCGGTTGGTCGTGGGGTGAGCAGTTCTTC. V and J are TRBV2 and TRBJ2-1, with 13 bases that match TRBD2. Germline CDR1 reads SNHLY; CDR2 reads FYNNEI. This CDR3 is built from 18 residues. The J segment lost 9 bases and the V segment lost 6 bases, leaving 17 bases of the junction unmatched.

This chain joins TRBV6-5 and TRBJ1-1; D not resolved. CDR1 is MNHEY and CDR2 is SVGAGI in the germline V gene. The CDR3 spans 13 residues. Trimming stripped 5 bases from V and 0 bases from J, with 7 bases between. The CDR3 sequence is CASSQTLNTEAFF. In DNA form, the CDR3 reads TGTGCCAGCAGTCAAACATTGAACACTGAAGCTTTCTTT.

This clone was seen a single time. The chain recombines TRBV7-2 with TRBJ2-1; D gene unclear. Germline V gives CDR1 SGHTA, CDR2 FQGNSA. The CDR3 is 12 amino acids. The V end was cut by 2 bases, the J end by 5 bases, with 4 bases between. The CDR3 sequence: CASSLSDNEQFF. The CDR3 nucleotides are TGTGCCAGCAGCTTATCTGACAATGAGCAGTTCTTC.

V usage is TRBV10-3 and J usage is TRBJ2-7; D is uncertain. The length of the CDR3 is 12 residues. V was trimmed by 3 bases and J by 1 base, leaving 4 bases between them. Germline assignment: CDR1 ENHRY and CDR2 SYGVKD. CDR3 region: CAISDRSYEQYV. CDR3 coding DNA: TGTGCCATCAGTGACAGATCCTACGAGCAGTACGTC.

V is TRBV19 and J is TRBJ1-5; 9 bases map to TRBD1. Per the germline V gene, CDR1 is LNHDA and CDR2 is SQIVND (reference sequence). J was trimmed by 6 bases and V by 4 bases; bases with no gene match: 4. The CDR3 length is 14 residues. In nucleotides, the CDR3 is TGTGCCAGTAGTAAGAGGACAGGGGTTCAGCCCCAGCATTTT. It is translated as CASSKRTGVQPQHF.

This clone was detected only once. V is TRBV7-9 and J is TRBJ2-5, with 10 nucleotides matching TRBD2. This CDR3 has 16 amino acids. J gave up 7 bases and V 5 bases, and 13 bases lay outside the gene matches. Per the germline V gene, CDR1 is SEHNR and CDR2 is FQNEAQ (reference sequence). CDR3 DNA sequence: TGTGCCAGCAGCGGTAGCGGGGGGACCGTCCTGCGGACCCAGTACTTC. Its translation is CASSGSGGTVLRTQYF.

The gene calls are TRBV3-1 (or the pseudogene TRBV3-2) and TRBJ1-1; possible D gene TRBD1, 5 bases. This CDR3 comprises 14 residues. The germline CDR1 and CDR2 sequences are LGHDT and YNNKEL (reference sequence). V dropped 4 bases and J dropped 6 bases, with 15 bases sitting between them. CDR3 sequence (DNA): TGTGCCAGCAGCCGTAATTGGCAGGGCTCTGAAGCTTTCTTT. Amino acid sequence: CASSRNWQGSEAFF.

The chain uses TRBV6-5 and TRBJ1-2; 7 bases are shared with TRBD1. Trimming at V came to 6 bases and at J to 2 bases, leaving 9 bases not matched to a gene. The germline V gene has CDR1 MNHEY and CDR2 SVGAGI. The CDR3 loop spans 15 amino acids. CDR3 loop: CASRPTGVGNYGYTF. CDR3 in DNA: TGTGCCAGCAGGCCCACAGGGGTAGGCAACTATGGCTACACCTTC.

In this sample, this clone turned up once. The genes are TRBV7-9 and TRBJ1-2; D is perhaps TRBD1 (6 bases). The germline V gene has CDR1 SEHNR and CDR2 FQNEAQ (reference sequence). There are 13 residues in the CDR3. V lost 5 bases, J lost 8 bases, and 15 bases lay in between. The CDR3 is CASSLDRLGGYTF. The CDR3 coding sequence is TGTGCCAGCAGCCTCGACAGGCTTGGAGGCTACACCTTC.

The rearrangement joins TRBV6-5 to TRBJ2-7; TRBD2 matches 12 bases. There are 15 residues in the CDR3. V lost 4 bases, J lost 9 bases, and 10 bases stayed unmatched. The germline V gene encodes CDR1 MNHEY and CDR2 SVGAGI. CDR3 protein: CASSLSSSGGAVQYF. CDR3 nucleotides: TGTGCCAGCAGTTTATCGTCTAGCGGGGGGGCCGTGCAGTACTTC.

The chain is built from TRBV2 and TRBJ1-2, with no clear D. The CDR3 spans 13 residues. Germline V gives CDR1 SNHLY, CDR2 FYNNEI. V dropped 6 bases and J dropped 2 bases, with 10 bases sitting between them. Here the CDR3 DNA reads TGTGCCAGCAGAGACACAGAAAACTATGGCTACACCTTC. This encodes CASRDTENYGYTF.

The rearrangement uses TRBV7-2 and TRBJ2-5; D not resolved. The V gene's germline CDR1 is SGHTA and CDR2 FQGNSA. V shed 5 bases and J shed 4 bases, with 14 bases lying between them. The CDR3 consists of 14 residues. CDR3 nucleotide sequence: TGTGCCAGCAGCCTGTCCTCAGGCGCAGAGACCCAGTACTTC. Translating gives CASSLSSGAETQYF.

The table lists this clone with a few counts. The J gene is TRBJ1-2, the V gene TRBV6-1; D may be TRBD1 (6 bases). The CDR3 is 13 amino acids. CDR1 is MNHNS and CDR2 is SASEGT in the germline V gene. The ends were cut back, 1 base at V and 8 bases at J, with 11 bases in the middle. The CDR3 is CASSEETGNGYTF. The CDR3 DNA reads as TGTGCCAGCAGTGAAGAAACAGGGAACGGCTACACCTTC.

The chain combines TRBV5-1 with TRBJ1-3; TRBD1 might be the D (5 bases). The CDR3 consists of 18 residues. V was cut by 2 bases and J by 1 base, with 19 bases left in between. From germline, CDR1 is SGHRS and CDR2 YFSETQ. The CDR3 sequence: CASSLRGPLVGSGNTIYF. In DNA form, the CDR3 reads TGCGCCAGCAGCTTAAGGGGTCCCCTTGTCGGTTCTGGAAACACCATATATTTT.